The next 20 T cell receptor beta chains were all read from a single sample in a study of blood T cell repertoires in COVID-19. The table came from immunoSEQ multiplex PCR; TCRdb's copy has only in-frame clones and leaves some out. The table has some 62,000 clones, 88% seen once. Sequenced input: peripheral blood. The receptors were gathered from a human donor in a cohort sampled during active COVID-19.

V usage is TRBV3-1 (or the pseudogene TRBV3-2) and J usage is TRBJ2-5; 13 bases fit TRBD2. Per germline, CDR1 LGHDT and CDR2 YNNKEL (reference sequence). The V gene end was trimmed by 3 bases and the J gene end by 4 bases; junction bases not matched to a gene: 8. The CDR3 has 17 residues. The CDR3 region has the DNA TGTGCCAGCAGCCATAGGACTAGCGGGAGACGCGGAGAGACCCAGTACTTC. This sequence encodes CASSHRTSGRRGETQYF.

This clone was counted a single time. CDR3 region: CASSIQAGTGYNEQFF. The CDR3 DNA sequence: TGTGCCAGCAGCATACAGGCCGGGACTGGTTACAATGAGCAGTTCTTC. The chain has TRBV7-6 and TRBJ2-1; D is possibly TRBD2 (6 bases). The germline V gene has CDR1 SGHVS and CDR2 FNYEAQ. Trimming took off 5 bases at V and 4 bases at J, with 18 bases between the two ends. CDR3 length: 16 residues.

This clone was seen once. The chain recombines TRBV3-1 (or the pseudogene TRBV3-2) with TRBJ1-2; 9 bases line up with TRBD1. J was trimmed by 7 bases and V by 4 bases; bases with no gene match: 4. Germline CDR1 reads LGHDT; CDR2 reads YNNKEL (reference sequence). The CDR3 totals 13 residues. The CDR3 reads CASSLRQGGGYTF. CDR3 in DNA: TGTGCCAGCAGCCTCCGACAGGGGGGTGGCTACACCTTC.

J is TRBJ2-1 and V is TRBV9; TRBD2 matches 8 bases. This CDR3 comprises 14 residues. Unmatched junction bases numbered 6, after V lost 3 bases and J lost 7 bases. Germline V gives CDR1 SGDLS, CDR2 YYNGEE. CDR3 protein: CASSGSGGRNEQFF. In nucleotides, the CDR3 is TGTGCCAGCAGCGGATCGGGGGGGCGGAATGAGCAGTTCTTC.

This clone showed up just once. The CDR3 sequence is CASSLRITYEQYF. CDR3 nucleotide sequence: TGTGCCAGCAGCTTGAGAATTACGTACGAGCAGTACTTC. This chain joins TRBV7-6 and TRBJ2-7, with D unclear. CDR3 length equals 13 residues. Trimming took off 3 bases at V and 4 bases at J, with 10 bases between the two ends. The germline CDR1 and CDR2 sequences are SGHVS and FNYEAQ.

The V gene is TRBV14, the J gene TRBJ2-1, with 11 bases that match TRBD2. The CDR3 has 18 amino acids. V lost 5 bases to trimming and J lost 4 bases; unmatched junction nucleotides: 13. The germline V gene encodes CDR1 SGHDN and CDR2 FVKESK. The DNA of the CDR3 is TGTGCCAGCAGCTCCCGGGAATTAGCGGGAGGGAAATACAATGAGCAGTTCTTC. As protein: CASSSRELAGGKYNEQFF.

The chain carries TRBV12-3 or TRBV12-4 and TRBJ2-3; perhaps TRBD2 as D (5 bases). The V end was cut by 6 bases, the J end by 4 bases, with 8 bases between. The CDR3 is made up of 12 amino acids. CDR3 amino acids: CASRTSSDTQYF. The CDR3 DNA is TGTGCCAGCAGAACTAGTTCAGATACGCAGTATTTT.

For this clone: Other DNA sequences from this sample encode an identical CDR3 as well. The chain couples TRBV5-1 to TRBJ1-1; D is unresolved. The CDR3 runs 14 residues. CDR1 is SGHRS and CDR2 is YFSETQ in the germline V gene. Trimming left V 0 bases short and J 1 base short, with 7 bases between. This CDR3 reads CASSLVAGNTEAFF. Here the CDR3 DNA reads TGCGCCAGCAGCTTGGTGGCGGGGAACACTGAAGCTTTCTTT.

This chain links TRBV7-2 with TRBJ1-2; TRBD1 agrees at 8 bases. The CDR3 is 13 residues long. Looked up from germline, CDR1 is SGHTA and CDR2 is FQGNSA. The V segment lost 5 bases and the J segment 7 bases; nucleotides outside the gene matches: 6. Here the CDR3 reads CASSRTRGLGYTF. For the CDR3, the DNA is TGTGCCAGCAGCAGAACCAGGGGGCTTGGCTACACCTTC.

Here the CDR3 reads CASSLGQLNQPQHF. Written as DNA, the CDR3 is TGTGCCAGCAGCTTAGGACAGCTAAATCAGCCCCAGCATTTT. The genes are TRBV7-2 and TRBJ1-5, with D maybe TRBD1 (5 bases). This CDR3 is built from 14 residues. Germline V gene data show CDR1 as SGHTA and CDR2 as FQGNSA. V was cut by 1 base and J by 4 bases, with 8 bases left in between. The whole variable domain, filled in from reference TRBV7-2 and TRBJ1-5, reads GAGVSQSPSNKVTEKGKDVELRCDPISGHTALYWYRQSLGQGLEFLIYFQGNSAPDKSGLPSDRFSAERTGGSVSTLTIQRTQQEDSAVYLCASSLGQLNQPQHFGDGTRLSIL.

This clone was seen once. The V gene is TRBV5-1, the J gene TRBJ1-2; 10 nucleotides line up with TRBD1. Germline trimming cut 3 bases from V and 9 bases from J; bases unmatched to any gene: 5. The CDR3 totals 13 residues. From germline, CDR1 is SGHRS and CDR2 YFSETQ. CDR3 in DNA: TGCGCCAGCAGCTACGGACAGGGGGAGCGCTACACCTTC. It is translated as CASSYGQGERYTF.

The chain combines TRBV7-9 with TRBJ2-1, with TRBD2 matching over 7 bases. Unmatched junction bases numbered 4, after V lost 5 bases and J lost 0 bases. Germline lookup yields CDR1 SEHNR and CDR2 FQNEAQ (reference sequence). The CDR3 runs 15 residues. CDR3 sequence reads: CASSLGGISYNEQFF. The CDR3 nucleotides read TGTGCCAGCAGCCTCGGGGGGATCTCCTACAATGAGCAGTTCTTC. The full variable domain, completed using reference TRBV7-9 and TRBJ2-1, is DTGVSQNPRHKITKRGQNVTFRCDPISEHNRLYWYRQTLGQGPEFLTYFQNEAQLEKSRLLSDRFSAERPKGSFSTLEIQRTEQGDSAMYLCASSLGGISYNEQFFGPGTRLTVL.

This clone was seen just once. V is TRBV20-1 and J is TRBJ1-6; D may be TRBD1 (6 bases). Germline CDR1 DFQATT, CDR2 SNEGSKA (reference sequence). With 3 bases removed from V and 11 bases from J, the gap between germline ends came to 11 bases. The CDR3 spans 12 residues. The CDR3 here is CSASRTEPPLHF. DNA for the CDR3: TGCAGTGCTAGTAGGACAGAACCACCCCTCCACTTT.

This clone occurred a few times. The CDR3 is CASSIGQGPGNTIYF. In DNA form, the CDR3 reads TGTGCCAGTAGTATAGGACAGGGACCTGGAAACACCATATATTTT. V and J are TRBV19 and TRBJ1-3; TRBD1 matches 7 bases. Germline lookup yields CDR1 LNHDA and CDR2 SQIVND (reference sequence). CDR3 length: 15 amino acids. J gave up 2 bases and V 1 base, and 2 bases lay outside the gene matches.

The table lists this clone with a count of one. The V gene is TRBV5-1, the J gene TRBJ2-1; TRBD1 matches 10 bases. Trimming at V came to 4 bases and at J to 6 bases, leaving 7 bases not matched to a gene. Germline V CDR1 and CDR2: SGHRS, YFSETQ. The CDR3 sequence is 15 residues long. For the CDR3, the DNA is TGCGCCAGCAGCAGGTGGACAGGGGGTGTCAATGAGCAGTTCTTC. It codes for CASSRWTGGVNEQFF.

This chain joins TRBV11-2 and TRBJ2-3; TRBD2 agrees at 8 bases. The CDR3 sequence is 16 residues long. V shed 4 bases and J 0 bases; nucleotides not matched to a gene: 6. Germline V lookup: CDR1 SGHAT, CDR2 FQNNGV. The chain's CDR3 is CASSSRGGYSTDTQYF. As DNA, the CDR3 is TGTGCCAGCAGCTCCCGGGGGGGTTACAGCACAGATACGCAGTATTTT.

This clone was detected once. The rearrangement links TRBV6-5 to TRBJ2-4; 12 nucleotides line up with TRBD1. The CDR3 has 15 residues. Germline CDR1 is MNHEY and CDR2 is SVGAGI. With 5 bases clipped from V and 9 bases from J, the junction kept 8 bases outside the gene matches. In DNA form, the CDR3 reads TGTGCCAGCAGTCCCGGGACAGGGGGCATCGGCATTCAGTACTTC. It translates to CASSPGTGGIGIQYF.

This clone was counted a single time. The CDR3 region is CATSDSRLSSTQYF. CDR3 sequence (DNA): TGTGCCACCAGTGATTCCCGACTATCCAGTACGCAGTATTTT. The rearrangement joins TRBV24-1 to TRBJ2-3; a weak D match, TRBD2 (5 bases). CDR3 length: 14 amino acids. Germline V gene lookup returns CDR1 KGHDR and CDR2 SFDVKD. The V end lost 2 bases, the J end lost 8 bases, and 13 bases lay between the germline ends.

The V and J genes are TRBV7-9 and TRBJ2-5; a possible D gene is TRBD2 (6 bases). Per germline, CDR1 SEHNR and CDR2 FQNEAQ (reference sequence). CDR3 size: 13 residues. The V and J ends lost 5 bases and 7 bases respectively, with 14 bases between them. The CDR3 loop reads CASSPGTLGTQYF. CDR3 DNA sequence: TGTGCCAGCAGCCCAGGGACTCTGGGGACCCAGTACTTC.

V usage is TRBV5-5 and J usage is TRBJ2-7, with D uncertain. Trimming took 4 bases from V and 0 from J, leaving 14 bases between them. Germline CDR1 and CDR2: SGHKS and YYEKEE (reference sequence). The CDR3 totals 15 residues. DNA of the CDR3: TGTGCCAGCAGCCCGGTAGCAGCAAGCTCCTACGAGCAGTACTTC. This sequence encodes CASSPVAASSYEQYF.